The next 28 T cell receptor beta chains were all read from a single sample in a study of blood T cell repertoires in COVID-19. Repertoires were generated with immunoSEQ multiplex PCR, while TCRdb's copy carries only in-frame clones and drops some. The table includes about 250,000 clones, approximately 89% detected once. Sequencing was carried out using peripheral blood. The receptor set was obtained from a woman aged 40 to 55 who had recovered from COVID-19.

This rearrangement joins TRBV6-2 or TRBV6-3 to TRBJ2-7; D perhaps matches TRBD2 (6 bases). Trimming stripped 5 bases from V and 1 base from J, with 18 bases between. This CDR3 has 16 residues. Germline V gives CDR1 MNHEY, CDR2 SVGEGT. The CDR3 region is CASSPGVWRESYEQYV. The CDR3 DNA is TGTGCCAGCAGTCCCGGGGTCTGGAGGGAATCCTACGAGCAGTACGTC.

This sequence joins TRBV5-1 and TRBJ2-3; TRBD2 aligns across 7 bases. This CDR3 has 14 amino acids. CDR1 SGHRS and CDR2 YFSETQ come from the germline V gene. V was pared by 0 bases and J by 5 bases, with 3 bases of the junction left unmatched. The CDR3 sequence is CASSLGGRIDTQYF. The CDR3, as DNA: TGCGCCAGCAGCTTGGGCGGGAGAATAGATACGCAGTATTTT.

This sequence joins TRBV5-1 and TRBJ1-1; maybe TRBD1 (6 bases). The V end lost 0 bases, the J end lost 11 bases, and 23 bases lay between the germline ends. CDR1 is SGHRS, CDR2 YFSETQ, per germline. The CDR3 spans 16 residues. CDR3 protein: CASSLAHRQVGVSAFF. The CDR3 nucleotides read TGCGCCAGCAGCTTGGCCCATCGACAGGTGGGGGTCTCGGCTTTCTTT.

The chain's CDR3 is CASSSDRGNTEAFF. CDR3 bases: TGTGCCAGTAGCTCAGACAGGGGGAACACTGAAGCTTTCTTT. This chain connects TRBV19 to TRBJ1-1; 8 bases map to TRBD1. CDR1 LNHDA and CDR2 SQIVND come from the germline V gene (reference sequence). Germline trimming cut 6 bases from V and 1 base from J; bases unmatched to any gene: 4. The CDR3 is 14 amino acids.

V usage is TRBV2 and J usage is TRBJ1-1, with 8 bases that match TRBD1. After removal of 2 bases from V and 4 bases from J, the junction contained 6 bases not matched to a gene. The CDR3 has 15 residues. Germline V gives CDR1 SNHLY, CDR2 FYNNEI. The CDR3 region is CASSELTGEVTEAFF. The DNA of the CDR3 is TGTGCCAGCAGTGAACTGACAGGGGAGGTCACTGAAGCTTTCTTT.

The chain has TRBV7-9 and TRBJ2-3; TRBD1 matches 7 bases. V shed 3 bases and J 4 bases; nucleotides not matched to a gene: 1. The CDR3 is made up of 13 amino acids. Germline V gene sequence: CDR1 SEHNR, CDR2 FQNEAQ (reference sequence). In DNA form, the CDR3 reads TGTGCCAGCAGCTTGACAGGGTCAGATACGCAGTATTTT. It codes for CASSLTGSDTQYF.

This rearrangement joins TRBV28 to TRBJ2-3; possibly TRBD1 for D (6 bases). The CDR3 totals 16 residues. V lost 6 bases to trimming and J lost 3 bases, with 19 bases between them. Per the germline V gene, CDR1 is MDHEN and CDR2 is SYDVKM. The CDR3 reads CASRPRERRGTDTQYF. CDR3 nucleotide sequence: TGTGCCAGCAGGCCCAGGGAGCGAAGGGGGACAGATACGCAGTATTTT.

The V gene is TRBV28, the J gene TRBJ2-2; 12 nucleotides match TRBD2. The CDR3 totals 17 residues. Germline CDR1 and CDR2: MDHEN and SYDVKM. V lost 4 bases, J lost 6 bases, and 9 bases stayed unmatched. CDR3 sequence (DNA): TGTGCCAGCAGTTACATACGGACTAGCGGGGTCCCCGGGGAGCTGTTTTTT. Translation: CASSYIRTSGVPGELFF. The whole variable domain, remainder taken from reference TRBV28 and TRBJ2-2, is DVKVTQSSRYLVKRTGEKVFLECVQDMDHENMFWYRQDPGLGLRLIYFSYDVKMKEKGDIPEGYSVSREKKERFSLILESASTNQTSMYLCASSYIRTSGVPGELFFGEGSRLTVL.

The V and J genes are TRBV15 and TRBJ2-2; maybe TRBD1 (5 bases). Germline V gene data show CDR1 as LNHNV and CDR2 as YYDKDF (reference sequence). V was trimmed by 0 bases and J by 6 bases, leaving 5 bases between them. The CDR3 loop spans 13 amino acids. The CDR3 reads CATSRDRAGELFF. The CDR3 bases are TGTGCCACCAGCAGAGACAGGGCCGGGGAGCTGTTTTTT.

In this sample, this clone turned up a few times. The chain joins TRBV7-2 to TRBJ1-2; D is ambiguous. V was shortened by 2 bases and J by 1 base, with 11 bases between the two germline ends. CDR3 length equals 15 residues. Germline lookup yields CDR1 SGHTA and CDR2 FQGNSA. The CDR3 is CASSLQPGFNYGYTF. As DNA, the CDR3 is TGTGCCAGCAGCTTACAACCAGGTTTTAACTATGGCTACACCTTC.

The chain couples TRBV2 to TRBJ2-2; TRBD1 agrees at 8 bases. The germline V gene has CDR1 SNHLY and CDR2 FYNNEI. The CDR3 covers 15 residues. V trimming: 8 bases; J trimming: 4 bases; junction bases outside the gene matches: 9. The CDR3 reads CASGAPTGVTGELFF. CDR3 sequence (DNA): TGTGCCAGCGGAGCCCCGACAGGGGTCACCGGGGAGCTGTTTTTT. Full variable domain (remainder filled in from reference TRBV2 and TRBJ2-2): EPEVTQTPSHQVTQMGQEVILRCVPISNHLYFYWYRQILGQKVEFLVSFYNNEISEKSEIFDDQFSVERPDGSNFTLKIRSTKLEDSAMYFCASGAPTGVTGELFFGEGSRLTVL.

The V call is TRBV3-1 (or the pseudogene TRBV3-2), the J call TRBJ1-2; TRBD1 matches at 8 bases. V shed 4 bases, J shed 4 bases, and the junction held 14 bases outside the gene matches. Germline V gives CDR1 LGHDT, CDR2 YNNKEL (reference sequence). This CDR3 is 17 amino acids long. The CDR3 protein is CASSPTPQGGSSYGYTF. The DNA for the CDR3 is TGTGCCAGCAGCCCCACCCCACAGGGGGGCTCATCCTATGGCTACACCTTC.

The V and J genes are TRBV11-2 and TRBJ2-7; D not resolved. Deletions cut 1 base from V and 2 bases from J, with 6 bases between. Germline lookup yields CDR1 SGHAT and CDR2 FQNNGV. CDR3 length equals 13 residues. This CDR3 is CASSLAGTYEQYF. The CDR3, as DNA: TGTGCCAGCAGCTTAGCCGGTACCTACGAGCAGTACTTC.

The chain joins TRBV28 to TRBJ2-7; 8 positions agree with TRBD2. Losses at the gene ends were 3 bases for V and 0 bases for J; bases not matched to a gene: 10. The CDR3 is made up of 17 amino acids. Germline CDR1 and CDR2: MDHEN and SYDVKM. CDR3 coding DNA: TGTGCCAGCAGTTTTCCCCTGGGGGCGGGGGGCTCCTACGAGCAGTACTTC. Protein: CASSFPLGAGGSYEQYF.

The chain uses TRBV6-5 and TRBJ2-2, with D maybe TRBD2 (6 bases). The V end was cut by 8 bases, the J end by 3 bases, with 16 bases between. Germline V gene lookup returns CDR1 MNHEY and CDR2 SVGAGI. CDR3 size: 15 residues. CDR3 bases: TGTGCCAGCGGGATTAGCGGTGGGTACACCGGGGAGCTGTTTTTT. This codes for CASGISGGYTGELFF.

DNA of the CDR3: TGTGCCAGCAGCGACCCAATCCCAGGATTAGGTGAAAAACTGTTTTTT. This sequence encodes CASSDPIPGLGEKLFF. The rearrangement joins TRBV14 to TRBJ1-4; D unclear. Trimming left V 5 bases short and J 7 bases short, with 20 bases between. Germline V lookup: CDR1 SGHDN, CDR2 FVKESK. The CDR3 spans 16 residues.

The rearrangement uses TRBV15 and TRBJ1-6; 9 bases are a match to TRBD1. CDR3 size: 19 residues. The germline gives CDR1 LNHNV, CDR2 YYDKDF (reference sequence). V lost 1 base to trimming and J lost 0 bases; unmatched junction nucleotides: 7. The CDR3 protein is CATSRVTGGRSSYNSPLHF. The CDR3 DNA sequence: TGTGCCACCAGCAGAGTAACAGGGGGCCGGAGCTCCTATAATTCACCCCTCCACTTT.

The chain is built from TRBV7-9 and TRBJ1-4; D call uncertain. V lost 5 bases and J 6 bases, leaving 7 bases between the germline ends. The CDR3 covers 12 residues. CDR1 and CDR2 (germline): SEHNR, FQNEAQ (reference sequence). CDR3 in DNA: TGTGCCAGCAGCAGGACTGATGAAAAACTGTTTTTT. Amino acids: CASSRTDEKLFF. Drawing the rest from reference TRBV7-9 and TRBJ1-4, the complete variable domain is DTGVSQNPRHKITKRGQNVTFRCDPISEHNRLYWYRQTLGQGPEFLTYFQNEAQLEKSRLLSDRFSAERPKGSFSTLEIQRTEQGDSAMYLCASSRTDEKLFFGSGTQLSVL.

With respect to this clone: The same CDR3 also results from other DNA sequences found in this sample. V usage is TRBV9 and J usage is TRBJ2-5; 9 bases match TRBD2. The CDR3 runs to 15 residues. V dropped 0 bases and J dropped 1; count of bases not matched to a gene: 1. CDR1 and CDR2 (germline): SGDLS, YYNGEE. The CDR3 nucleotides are TGTGCCAGCAGCGTAGGACTAGCGGTCCAAGAGACCCAGTACTTC. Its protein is CASSVGLAVQETQYF.

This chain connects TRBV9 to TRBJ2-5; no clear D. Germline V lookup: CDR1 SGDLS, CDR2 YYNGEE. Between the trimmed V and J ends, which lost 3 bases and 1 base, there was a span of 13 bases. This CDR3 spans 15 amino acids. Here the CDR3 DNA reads TGTGCCAGCAGCGCAAGCGTTGACTCCCAAGAGACCCAGTACTTC. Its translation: CASSASVDSQETQYF.

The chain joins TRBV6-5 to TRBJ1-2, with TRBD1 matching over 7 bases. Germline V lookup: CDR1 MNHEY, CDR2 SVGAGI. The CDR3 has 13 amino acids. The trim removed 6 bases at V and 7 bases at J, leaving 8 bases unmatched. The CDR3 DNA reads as TGTGCCAGCAGCCAGACAGGGTTTACTGGCTACACCTTC. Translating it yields CASSQTGFTGYTF.

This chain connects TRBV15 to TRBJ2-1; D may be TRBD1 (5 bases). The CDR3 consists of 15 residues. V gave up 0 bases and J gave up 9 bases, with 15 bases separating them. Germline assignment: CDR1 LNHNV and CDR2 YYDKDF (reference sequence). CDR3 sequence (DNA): TGTGCCACCAGCAGAGAAGGGGAAGTAGCCGGTGAGCAGTTCTTC. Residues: CATSREGEVAGEQFF.

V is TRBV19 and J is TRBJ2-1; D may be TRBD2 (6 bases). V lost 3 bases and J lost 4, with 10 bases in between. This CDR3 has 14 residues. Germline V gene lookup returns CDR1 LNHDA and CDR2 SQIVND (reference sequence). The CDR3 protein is CASSIGRPYNEQFF. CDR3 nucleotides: TGTGCCAGTAGTATTGGGAGGCCTTACAATGAGCAGTTCTTC.

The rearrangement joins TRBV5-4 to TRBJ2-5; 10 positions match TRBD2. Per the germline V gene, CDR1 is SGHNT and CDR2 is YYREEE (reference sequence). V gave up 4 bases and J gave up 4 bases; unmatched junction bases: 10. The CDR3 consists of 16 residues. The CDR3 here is CASSPSLAGERETQYF. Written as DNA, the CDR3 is TGTGCCAGCAGCCCCAGCCTAGCGGGAGAGAGAGAGACCCAGTACTTC.

The CDR3 sequence is CATSDLPAAGSYNEQFF. In DNA, the CDR3 is TGTGCCACCAGTGATTTGCCAGCGGCCGGGAGCTACAATGAGCAGTTCTTC. The rearrangement uses TRBV24-1 and TRBJ2-1, with D perhaps matching TRBD2 (6 bases). Germline values: CDR1 KGHDR, CDR2 SFDVKD. Trimming took off 0 bases at V and 3 bases at J, with 14 bases between the two ends. This CDR3 comprises 17 residues.

CDR3 region: CATSAELAGGGNEQFF. The CDR3 coding sequence is TGTGCCACCAGTGCCGAACTAGCGGGAGGGGGTAATGAGCAGTTCTTC. J is TRBJ2-1 and V is TRBV24-1, with TRBD2 identical over 13 bases. CDR3 size: 16 residues. CDR1 KGHDR and CDR2 SFDVKD come from the germline V gene. V was pared by 5 bases and J by 7 bases, with 7 bases of the junction left unmatched.

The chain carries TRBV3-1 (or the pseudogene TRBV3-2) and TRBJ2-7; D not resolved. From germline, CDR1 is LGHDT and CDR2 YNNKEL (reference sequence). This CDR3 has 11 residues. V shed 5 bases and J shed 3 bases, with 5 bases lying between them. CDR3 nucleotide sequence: TGTGCCAGCAGCATAAACTACGAGCAGTACTTC. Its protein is CASSINYEQYF.

CDR3 bases: TGCACGGGGGGCGATGTAGAAGCTTTCTTT. It translates to CTGGDVEAFF. This chain links TRBV20-1 with TRBJ1-1; tentatively, D is TRBD1 (6 bases). The CDR3 length is 10 residues. Germline V gene lookup returns CDR1 DFQATT and CDR2 SNEGSKA (reference sequence).